Presented here are 13 T cell receptor beta chains from one specimen sequenced in a study of T cell responses to AZD1222 COVID-19 vaccine. The assay was immunoSEQ multiplex PCR, and TCRdb's table has in-frame clones only and misses some. This sample yields some 130,000 clones, of which approximately 88% are seen a single time; roughly 4.3% belongs to the top ten. The sequenced sample was peripheral blood, obtained on day 0 of AZD1222 vaccination. These receptors were collected from an adult in good health.

The genes are TRBV6-2 or TRBV6-3 and TRBJ2-7, with D possibly being TRBD1 or TRBD2 (5 bases each). This CDR3 contains 14 residues. Trimming stripped 5 bases from V and 4 bases from J, with 15 bases between. Per the germline V gene, CDR1 is MNHEY and CDR2 is SVGEGT. This CDR3 reads CASSLEGTRYEQYF. In DNA form, the CDR3 reads TGTGCCAGCAGTCTCGAGGGGACGAGATACGAGCAGTACTTC.

The genes are TRBV30 and TRBJ2-2, with D possibly TRBD1 on 5 matching bases. V lost 4 bases to trimming and J lost 1 base, with 22 bases between them. The CDR3 spans 18 residues. The germline V gene encodes CDR1 GTSNPN and CDR2 SVGIG (reference sequence). The CDR3 DNA reads as TGTGCCTGGACCCCATCGGGTCAGGGCTCGGGGAACACCGGGGAGCTGTTTTTT. Its translation is CAWTPSGQGSGNTGELFF.

V gene TRBV19 combines with J gene TRBJ1-2; 9 bases are shared with TRBD1. V shed 5 bases, J shed 6 bases, and the junction held 4 bases outside the gene matches. The CDR3 runs to 13 residues. The germline V gene encodes CDR1 LNHDA and CDR2 SQIVND (reference sequence). The CDR3 DNA follows: TGTGCCAGTAGTCTATGGACAGGGGATGGCTACACCTTC. This encodes CASSLWTGDGYTF.

The genes are TRBV6-5 and TRBJ1-2; D gene unclear. CDR3 length: 14 amino acids. V lost 5 bases to trimming and J lost 5 bases, with 15 bases between them. Germline V lookup: CDR1 MNHEY, CDR2 SVGAGI. CDR3 DNA: TGTGCCAGCAGTCCGCTAGGTTTAGCTTATGGCTACACCTTC. Translation: CASSPLGLAYGYTF.

This chain connects TRBV27 to TRBJ1-2, with 9 bases that match TRBD1. Germline CDR1 MNHEY, CDR2 SMNVEV (reference sequence). There are 14 residues in the CDR3. The V segment lost 5 bases and the J segment 8 bases; nucleotides outside the gene matches: 9. The CDR3 sequence is CASSPPGQGRGYTF. The CDR3 DNA reads as TGTGCCAGCAGTCCACCGGGACAGGGTCGGGGCTACACCTTC.

The V and J genes are TRBV11-2 and TRBJ1-6; D possibly corresponds to TRBD1 (6 bases). The germline V gene has CDR1 SGHAT and CDR2 FQNNGV. The CDR3 consists of 15 residues. V gave up 4 bases and J gave up 5 bases, with 12 bases separating them. The CDR3 bases are TGTGCCAGCAGCTGGGGGGGGGCGGATAATTCACCCCTCCACTTT. This encodes CASSWGGADNSPLHF.

This CDR3 reads CASRASGGLDYGYTF. The DNA of the CDR3 is TGCGCCAGCAGGGCCTCAGGGGGGCTCGACTATGGCTACACCTTC. The gene calls are TRBV5-1 and TRBJ1-2, with TRBD1 identical over 7 bases. The CDR3 totals 15 residues. After removal of 5 bases from V and 3 bases from J, the junction contained 10 bases not matched to a gene. Germline CDR1 reads SGHRS; CDR2 reads YFSETQ.

The chain has TRBV5-6 and TRBJ1-2; D is unresolved. CDR1 is SGHDT, CDR2 YYEEEE, per germline. V was pared by 1 base and J by 1 base, with 11 bases between. This CDR3 region has 15 residues. Written as DNA, the CDR3 is TGTGCCAGCAGCTTGATTACGGGAAGTAACTATGGCTACACCTTC. It is translated as CASSLITGSNYGYTF.

In this sample, this clone turned up a few times. The chain couples TRBV28 to TRBJ2-7; 9 bases map to TRBD1. V shed 6 bases and J 5 bases; nucleotides not matched to a gene: 8. Germline V CDR1 and CDR2: MDHEN, SYDVKM. This CDR3 is 14 amino acids long. The CDR3 protein is CASRPWDRVNEQYF. The DNA for the CDR3 is TGTGCCAGCAGGCCCTGGGACAGGGTGAACGAGCAGTACTTC. Based on the CDR3 plus reference TRBV28 and TRBJ2-7, the full variable domain is DVKVTQSSRYLVKRTGEKVFLECVQDMDHENMFWYRQDPGLGLRLIYFSYDVKMKEKGDIPEGYSVSREKKERFSLILESASTNQTSMYLCASRPWDRVNEQYFGPGTRLTVT.

This clone appeared once. The chain carries TRBV6-1 and TRBJ2-5, with 7 bases aligning to TRBD2. CDR3 length equals 15 residues. Germline-derived CDR1 and CDR2 are MNHNS and SASEGT. The V and J ends lost 3 bases and 4 bases, in that order; junction bases with no gene match: 8. The CDR3 DNA reads TGTGCCAGCAGTGAGATGGAGGGCGGGAGAGAGACCCAGTACTTC. Amino acid sequence: CASSEMEGGRETQYF.

This CDR3 is CASSQDRDGGYTF. CDR3 coding DNA: TGTGCCAGCAGCCAAGACAGGGATGGCGGCTACACCTTC. This chain uses TRBV4-2 with TRBJ1-2, with D perhaps matching TRBD1 (5 bases). Trimming pared 0 bases from V and 8 bases from J, leaving 10 bases between. Germline CDR1 reads LGHNA; CDR2 reads YNFKEQ. The CDR3 loop spans 13 amino acids.

The chain employs TRBV21-1 and TRBJ2-3; the D call in the table, TRBD2, was not verified against the DNA. TRBV21-1 is recorded as a pseudogene. The CDR3 runs to 19 residues. CDR3: CASSKRSELLEYNTDTQYF. CDR3 DNA: TGTGCCAGCAGCAAACGCTCGGAGCTACTCGAATACAACACAGATACGCAGTATTTT.

The V and J genes are TRBV19 and TRBJ1-5, with D possibly matching TRBD1 (5 bases). V lost 5 bases and J 3 bases, leaving 8 bases between the germline ends. This CDR3 has 13 amino acids. Germline values: CDR1 LNHDA, CDR2 SQIVND (reference sequence). The DNA for the CDR3 is TGTGCCAGTAGTCAGGGTACCAATCAGCCCCAGCATTTT. Amino acids: CASSQGTNQPQHF.